This T cell receptor beta chain was recovered during a study of technical replicates of blood from four donors. The table came from immunoSEQ multiplex PCR; TCRdb's copy has only in-frame clones and leaves some out. The table lists around 79,000 clones, about 91% of them singletons, with 0.25% in the top ten. The source material was T cells isolated from PBMCs. The origin of this receptor is a human donor in good health.

This chain's CDR3 is CASSVGGRREAFF. CDR3 DNA sequence: TGTGCCAGCAGCGTCGGTGGGAGACGTGAAGCTTTCTTT. The gene calls are TRBV11-3 and TRBJ1-1, with D hard to call. CDR1 and CDR2 from the germline V gene are SGHNT and YENEEA. The CDR3 is 13 residues long. The V end lost 5 bases, the J end lost 7 bases, and 14 bases lay between the germline ends.